The next 11 T cell receptor beta chains were all read from a single sample in a study of T cells in Graves' hyperthyroidism and ophthalmopathy. Researchers took RNA transcripts and amplified the TCR beta CDR3 regions from them. HTBI primers were used for first-round RT-PCR of the TCR CDR3. Via MiXCR, TCRdb re-called the multiplex PCR reads, giving one row per CDR3 protein. The sample records 350,000 to 400,000 distinct CDR3 sequences, about 18% being singletons. Sequenced sample: blood. These receptors all stem from a young man with Graves' ophthalmopathy.

The chain joins TRBV6-2 or TRBV6-3 to TRBJ1-4; perhaps TRBD1 as D (5 bases). Trimming cost V 0 bases and J 0 bases, with 11 bases left between them. The germline gives CDR1 MNHEY, CDR2 SVGEGT. The CDR3 consists of 17 residues. DNA of the CDR3: TGTGCCAGCAGTTACTCGACAGCCGTCCCAACTAATGAAAAACTGTTTTTT. It translates to CASSYSTAVPTNEKLFF.

This clonotype occurred many times. The chain is built from TRBV6-1 and TRBJ1-4; maybe TRBD1 (5 bases). The CDR3 is 17 residues long. Germline V lookup: CDR1 MNHNS, CDR2 SASEGT. Trimming took off 5 bases at V and 3 bases at J, with 19 bases between the two ends. CDR3 residues: CASSPSGPYTPNEKLFF. The CDR3 DNA reads as TGTGCCAGCAGTCCGTCGGGGCCCTATACACCTAATGAAAAACTGTTTTTT.

This clonotype came up a few times. This rearrangement joins TRBV5-1 to TRBJ2-3, with 10 bases aligning to TRBD2. With 1 base clipped from V and 0 bases from J, the junction kept 8 bases outside the gene matches. CDR3 length: 18 amino acids. In germline, CDR1 is SGHRS, CDR2 YFSETQ. CDR3 sequence (DNA): TGCGCCAGCAGCTTGTTTCCCAGCGGGGGGGGAAGCACAGATACGCAGTATTTT. It specifies CASSLFPSGGGSTDTQYF.

CDR3 DNA: TGTGCCAGCAGTGTAGGGGGGGGGCCAGATACGCAGTATTTT. Its translation: CASSVGGGPDTQYF. This chain connects TRBV2 to TRBJ2-3, with a weak D call TRBD2 (7 bases). V lost 4 bases and J lost 4, with 12 bases in between. The CDR3 totals 14 residues. Germline V lookup: CDR1 SNHLY, CDR2 FYNNEI.

On this clonotype: A much larger clone lies one base from this, so it may be a read error. J is TRBJ2-6 and V is TRBV7-9; possible D gene TRBD1, 6 bases. Trimming pared 7 bases from V and 1 base from J, leaving 17 bases between. The germline V gene encodes CDR1 SEHNR and CDR2 FQNEAQ (reference sequence). The CDR3 consists of 17 residues. In DNA form, the CDR3 reads TGTGCCAGCAACCCCACGGACAGTTTTTCTGGGGCCAACGTCCTGACTTTC. Its protein product is CASNPTDSFSGANVLTF.

The rearrangement joins TRBV27 to TRBJ2-3; D is possibly TRBD1 or TRBD2 (5 bases each). Germline V CDR1 and CDR2: MNHEY, SMNVEV (reference sequence). The CDR3 is 15 amino acids. The V end lost 8 bases, the J end lost 2 bases, and 17 bases lay between the germline ends. For the CDR3, the DNA is TGTGCCAGCCGACCTCGCCGGGACGACACAGATACGCAGTATTTT. This codes for CASRPRRDDTDTQYF.

The rearrangement links TRBV28 to TRBJ1-2; 12 bases map to TRBD1. V was clipped by 4 bases and J by 2 bases; unmatched bases: 14. From germline, CDR1 is MDHEN and CDR2 SYDVKM. This CDR3 region has 19 residues. CDR3 DNA sequence: TGTGCCAGCAGTTCGGTGGTGGGACAGGGGGCGCTTGCCAACTATGGCTACACCTTC. Its protein product is CASSSVVGQGALANYGYTF.

In its sample, this clonotype was seen many times. The chain uses TRBV24-1 and TRBJ1-5, with a tentative D call TRBD1 (6 bases). Germline V gene data show CDR1 as KGHDR and CDR2 as SFDVKD. V was trimmed by 6 bases and J by 2 bases, leaving 19 bases between them. The CDR3 is 17 amino acids. The CDR3 loop reads CATSRQGPPLGNQPQHF. For the CDR3, the DNA is TGTGCCACCAGTCGCCAGGGGCCGCCGCTGGGCAATCAGCCCCAGCATTTT.

This chain's CDR3 is CATSASRDNGELFF. The CDR3, as DNA: TGTGCCACCAGTGCCTCCAGGGATAACGGGGAGCTGTTTTTT. The genes are TRBV24-1 and TRBJ2-2, with D maybe TRBD1 (5 bases). V was cut by 5 bases and J by 7 bases, with 13 bases left in between. Germline CDR1 KGHDR, CDR2 SFDVKD. The CDR3 is 14 amino acids.

This clonotype was detected ten times or more. In DNA, the CDR3 is TGTGCCAGCAGCTTTCTGACAGGGGATTACGAGCAGTACTTC. The encoded protein is CASSFLTGDYEQYF. The V and J genes are TRBV13 and TRBJ2-7, with TRBD1 matching 8 bases. Germline loops: CDR1 PRHDT, CDR2 FYEKMQ (reference sequence). V lost 3 bases, J lost 4 bases, and 5 bases stayed unmatched. The length of the CDR3 is 14 residues.

In its sample, this clonotype was seen many times. CDR3 DNA: TGTGCCAGCAGTGCTTCGAGCGGGACAGGGCATCAGCCCCAGCATTTT. It translates to CASSASSGTGHQPQHF. This chain links TRBV6-1 with TRBJ1-5; the match to TRBD1 covers 9 bases. CDR1 and CDR2 (germline): MNHNS, SASEGT. Trimming took 4 bases from V and 5 from J; bases not matched to a gene: 9. The CDR3 is made up of 16 amino acids.